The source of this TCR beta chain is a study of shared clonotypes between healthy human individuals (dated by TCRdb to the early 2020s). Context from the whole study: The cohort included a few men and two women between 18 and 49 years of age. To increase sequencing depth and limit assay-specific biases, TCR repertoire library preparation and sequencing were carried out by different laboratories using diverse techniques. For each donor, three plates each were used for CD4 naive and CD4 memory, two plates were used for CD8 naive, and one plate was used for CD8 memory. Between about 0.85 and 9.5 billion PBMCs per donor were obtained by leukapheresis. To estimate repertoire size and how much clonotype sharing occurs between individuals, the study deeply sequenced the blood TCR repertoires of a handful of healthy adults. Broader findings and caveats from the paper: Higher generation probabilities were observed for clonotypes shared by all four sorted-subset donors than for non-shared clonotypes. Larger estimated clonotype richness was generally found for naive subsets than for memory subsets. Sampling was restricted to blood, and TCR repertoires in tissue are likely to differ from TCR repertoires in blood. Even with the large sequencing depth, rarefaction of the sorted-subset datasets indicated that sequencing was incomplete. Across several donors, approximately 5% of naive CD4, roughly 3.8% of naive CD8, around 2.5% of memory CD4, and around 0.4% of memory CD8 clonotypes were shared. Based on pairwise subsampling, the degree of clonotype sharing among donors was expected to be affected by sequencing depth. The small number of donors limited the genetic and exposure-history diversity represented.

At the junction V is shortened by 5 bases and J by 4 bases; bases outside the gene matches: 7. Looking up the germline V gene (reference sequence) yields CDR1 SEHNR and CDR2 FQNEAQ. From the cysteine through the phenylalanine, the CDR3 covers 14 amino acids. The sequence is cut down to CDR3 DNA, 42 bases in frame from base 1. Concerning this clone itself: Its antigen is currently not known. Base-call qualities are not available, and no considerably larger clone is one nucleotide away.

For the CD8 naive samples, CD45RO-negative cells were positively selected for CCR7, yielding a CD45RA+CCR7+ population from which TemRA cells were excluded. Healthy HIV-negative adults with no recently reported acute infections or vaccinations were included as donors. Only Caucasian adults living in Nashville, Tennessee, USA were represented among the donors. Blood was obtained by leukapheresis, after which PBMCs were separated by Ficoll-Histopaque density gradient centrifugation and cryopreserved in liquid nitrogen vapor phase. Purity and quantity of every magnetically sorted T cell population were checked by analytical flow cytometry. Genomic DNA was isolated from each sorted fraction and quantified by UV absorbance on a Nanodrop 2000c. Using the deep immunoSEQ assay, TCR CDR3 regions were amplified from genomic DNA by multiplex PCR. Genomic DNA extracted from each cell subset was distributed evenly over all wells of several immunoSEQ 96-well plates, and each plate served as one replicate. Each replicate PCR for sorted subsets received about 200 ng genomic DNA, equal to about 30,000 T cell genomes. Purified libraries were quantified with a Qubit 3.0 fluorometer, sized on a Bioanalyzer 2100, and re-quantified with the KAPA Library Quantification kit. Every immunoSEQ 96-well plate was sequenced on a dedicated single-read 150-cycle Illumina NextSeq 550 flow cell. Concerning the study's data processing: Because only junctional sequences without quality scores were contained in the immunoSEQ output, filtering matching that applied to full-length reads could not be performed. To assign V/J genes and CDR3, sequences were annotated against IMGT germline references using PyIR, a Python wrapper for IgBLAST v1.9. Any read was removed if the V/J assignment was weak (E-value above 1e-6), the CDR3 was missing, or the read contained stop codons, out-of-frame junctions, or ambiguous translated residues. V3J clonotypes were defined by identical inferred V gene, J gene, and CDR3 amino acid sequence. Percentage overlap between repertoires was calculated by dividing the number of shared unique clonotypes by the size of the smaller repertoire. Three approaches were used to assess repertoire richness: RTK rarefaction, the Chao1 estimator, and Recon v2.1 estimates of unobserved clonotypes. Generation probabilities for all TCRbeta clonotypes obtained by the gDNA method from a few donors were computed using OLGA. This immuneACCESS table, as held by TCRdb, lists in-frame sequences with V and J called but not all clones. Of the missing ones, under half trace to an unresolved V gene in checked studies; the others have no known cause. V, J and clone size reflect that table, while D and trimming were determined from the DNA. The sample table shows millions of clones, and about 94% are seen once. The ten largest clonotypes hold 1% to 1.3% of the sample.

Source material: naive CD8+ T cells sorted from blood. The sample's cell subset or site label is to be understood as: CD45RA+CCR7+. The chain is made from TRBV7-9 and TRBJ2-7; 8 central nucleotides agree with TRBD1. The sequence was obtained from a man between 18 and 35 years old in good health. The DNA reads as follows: TGTGCCAGCAGCCCCCAGGACAGGGTTTACGAGCAGTACTTC. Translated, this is CASSPQDRVYEQYF.